What follows are 30 T cell receptor beta chains derived from one specimen sequenced in a study of identical twins. One entry per CDR3 protein results from TCRdb running MiXCR on the 5' RACE reads. Of roughly 350,000 distinct CDR3 sequences in the sample, about 9% were seen once. Sequencing was carried out using naive T cells sorted from blood. The receptors derive from a woman in her forties or fifties in good health.

Ten or more counts support this clonotype. The chain couples TRBV6-5 to TRBJ2-2; D gene ambiguous. The CDR3 is made up of 16 amino acids. Trimming pared 5 bases from V and 6 bases from J, leaving 19 bases between. CDR1 is MNHEY, CDR2 SVGAGI, per germline. Here the CDR3 DNA reads TGTGCCAGCAGTGTCGTCTTCCCAGCTCTTGCCGGGGAGCTGTTTTTT. Translated, it gives CASSVVFPALAGELFF.

This clonotype showed up many times. The chain couples TRBV15 to TRBJ2-7; D remains unclear. Between the trimmed V and J ends, which lost 4 bases and 7 bases, there was a span of 14 bases. Germline-derived CDR1 and CDR2 are LNHNV and YYDKDF (reference sequence). There are 13 residues in the CDR3. The CDR3 protein is CATSNGGPEEQYV. In DNA, the CDR3 is TGTGCCACCAGCAACGGCGGTCCTGAGGAGCAGTACGTC.

This clonotype was counted between two and nine times. The chain is built from TRBV29-1 and TRBJ2-2, with D unresolved. Germline CDR1 and CDR2: SQVTM and ANQGSEA. Between the trimmed V and J ends, which lost 7 bases and 3 bases, there was a span of 6 bases. The CDR3 extends over 11 amino acids. DNA of the CDR3: TGCAGCGGAACTGACACCGGGGAGCTGTTTTTT. Protein product: CSGTDTGELFF.

This clonotype turned up a few times. The chain couples TRBV20-1 to TRBJ1-4, with D possibly TRBD1 on 5 matching bases. Trimming took 0 bases from V and 6 from J, leaving 17 bases between them. CDR3 length: 16 amino acids. CDR1 is DFQATT and CDR2 is SNEGSKA in the germline V gene (reference sequence). CDR3 sequence (DNA): TGCAGTGCTAGAGATGTGGCTTGGGGCGGGGATGAAAAACTGTTTTTT. Its protein product is CSARDVAWGGDEKLFF.

The table lists this clonotype with many counts. The chain employs TRBV20-1 and TRBJ1-2; D gene ambiguous. Germline loops: CDR1 DFQATT, CDR2 SNEGSKA (reference sequence). The CDR3 runs 14 residues. With 1 base removed from V and 4 bases from J, the gap between germline ends came to 13 bases. The chain's CDR3 is CSARASRHVYGYTF. The CDR3 bases are TGCAGTGCTAGAGCTTCCCGGCACGTCTATGGCTACACCTTC.

The rearrangement joins TRBV20-1 to TRBJ1-5; no clear D. Germline assignment: CDR1 DFQATT and CDR2 SNEGSKA (reference sequence). This CDR3 contains 14 residues. The V gene lost 0 bases and the J gene lost 2 bases, with 8 bases spanning the gap. The CDR3 loop reads CSARDDWGNQPQHF. The CDR3 DNA is TGCAGTGCTAGAGACGACTGGGGCAATCAGCCCCAGCATTTT.

This chain links TRBV24-1 with TRBJ2-5; 10 bases line up with TRBD1. The J segment lost 3 bases and the V segment lost 4 bases, leaving 7 bases of the junction unmatched. Germline V CDR1 and CDR2: KGHDR, SFDVKD. The CDR3 spans 16 residues. For the CDR3, the DNA is TGTGCCACCAGTGACCACGCCGGGACAGGGGAAGAGACCCAGTACTTC. This encodes CATSDHAGTGEETQYF.

This clonotype was seen only a few times. The rearrangement uses TRBV28 and TRBJ2-3; the match to TRBD1 covers 8 bases. With V trimmed by 6 bases and J by 11 bases, 16 bases remained unmatched. Looked up from germline, CDR1 is MDHEN and CDR2 is SYDVKM. This CDR3 region has 15 residues. CDR3 loop: CASSSGTGELRGQYF. The CDR3 nucleotides read TGTGCCAGCAGCTCCGGGACAGGCGAGCTCCGGGGGCAGTATTTT.

This clonotype has more than one count but fewer than ten. J is TRBJ2-3 and V is TRBV29-1, with D possibly called TRBD1 or TRBD2 (5 bases each). The V end lost 4 bases, the J end lost 2 bases, and 13 bases lay between the germline ends. The CDR3 loop spans 14 amino acids. Germline-derived CDR1 and CDR2 are SQVTM and ANQGSEA. CDR3: CSVGIPGPTDTQYF. The CDR3 coding sequence is TGCAGCGTTGGGATACCGGGGCCCACAGATACGCAGTATTTT.

The V gene is TRBV7-6, the J gene TRBJ2-1; 9 nucleotides match TRBD2. CDR3 size: 16 residues. CDR1 and CDR2 (germline): SGHVS, FNYEAQ. V was clipped by 1 base and J by 8 bases; unmatched bases: 9. The CDR3 coding sequence is TGTGCCAGCAGCTTAGGGGCGGGAGGGCCGGACCATGAGCAGTTCTTC. Its translation: CASSLGAGGPDHEQFF.

Ten or more counts support this clonotype. This chain joins TRBV10-3 and TRBJ2-2; the D gene is possibly TRBD1 (5 bases). Germline CDR1 reads ENHRY; CDR2 reads SYGVKD. This CDR3 has 14 residues. Trimming pared 6 bases from V and 0 bases from J, leaving 8 bases between. CDR3 residues: CAIRGRANTGELFF. The CDR3 bases are TGTGCCATCAGGGGCAGGGCGAACACCGGGGAGCTGTTTTTT.

This chain links TRBV12-3 or TRBV12-4 with TRBJ2-5, with TRBD1 matching over 8 bases. With 4 bases clipped from V and 1 base from J, the junction kept 5 bases outside the gene matches. This CDR3 region has 15 residues. CDR3 residues: CASSSLRGLQETQYF. The CDR3 coding sequence is TGTGCCAGCAGTTCCCTCAGGGGGCTCCAAGAGACCCAGTACTTC.

This sequence joins TRBV23-1 and TRBJ2-6; TRBD1 matches 9 bases. TRBV23-1 is an open reading frame, and its role is uncertain. The CDR3 runs to 21 residues. The ends lost 2 bases at V and 3 bases at J; junction bases unmatched: 17. The CDR3 spells CASSQAGRRTGALCGANVLTF. CDR3 nucleotides: TGCGCCAGCAGTCAAGCGGGGCGTCGGACAGGGGCTCTCTGTGGGGCCAACGTCCTGACTTTC.

This clonotype was seen a few times. This chain connects TRBV5-6 to TRBJ2-3; TRBD2 matches at 9 bases. CDR3 length: 16 amino acids. Germline trimming cut 2 bases from V and 6 bases from J; bases unmatched to any gene: 10. Germline assignment: CDR1 SGHDT and CDR2 YYEEEE. CDR3 sequence reads: CASSFTRGRDRDTQYF. The CDR3 region has the DNA TGTGCCAGCAGCTTCACCCGCGGGAGGGACCGCGATACGCAGTATTTT.

This chain joins TRBV28 and TRBJ2-1; maybe TRBD2 (6 bases). The germline gives CDR1 MDHEN, CDR2 SYDVKM. The CDR3 has 10 amino acids. Trimming removed 7 bases from V and 10 bases from J, with 8 bases in between. CDR3 in amino acids: CASTGAEQFF. CDR3 nucleotide sequence: TGTGCCAGCACGGGAGCCGAGCAGTTCTTC. The whole variable domain, filled in from reference TRBV28 and TRBJ2-1, reads DVKVTQSSRYLVKRTGEKVFLECVQDMDHENMFWYRQDPGLGLRLIYFSYDVKMKEKGDIPEGYSVSREKKERFSLILESASTNQTSMYLCASTGAEQFFGPGTRLTVL.

The V call is TRBV5-1, the J call TRBJ1-1, with D hard to call. CDR3 length: 15 amino acids. CDR1 SGHRS and CDR2 YFSETQ come from the germline V gene. Trimming left V 0 bases short and J 0 bases short, with 9 bases between. CDR3 in amino acids: CASSLEGRMNTEAFF. The CDR3 coding sequence is TGCGCCAGCAGCTTGGAGGGTAGAATGAACACTGAAGCTTTCTTT.

This clonotype appeared many times. CDR3 DNA sequence: TGTGCCAGTAAGACAGTTAATCAGCCCCAGCATTTT. Translating it yields CASKTVNQPQHF. V is TRBV19 and J is TRBJ1-5, with D perhaps matching TRBD1 (5 bases). The germline V gene has CDR1 LNHDA and CDR2 SQIVND (reference sequence). The V gene lost 7 bases and the J gene lost 4 bases, with 8 bases spanning the gap. This CDR3 is 12 amino acids long.

This clonotype occurred many times. The gene calls are TRBV4-1 and TRBJ1-5, with 10 bases fitting TRBD1. The V gene's germline CDR1 is MGHRA and CDR2 YSYEKL. Unmatched junction bases numbered 5, after V lost 0 bases and J lost 0 bases. The CDR3 consists of 18 residues. CDR3: CASSQDRQGAYSNQPQHF. CDR3 nucleotide sequence: TGCGCCAGCAGCCAAGACCGACAGGGGGCTTATAGCAATCAGCCCCAGCATTTT.

In DNA, the CDR3 is TGTGCCAGCAGAGAGAGCCACCCCAATGAGCAGTTCTTC. Its protein product is CASRESHPNEQFF. The chain is built from TRBV6-5 and TRBJ2-1; no firm D call. The CDR3 sequence is 13 residues long. V was trimmed by 6 bases and J by 6 bases, leaving 12 bases between them. Germline CDR1 and CDR2: MNHEY and SVGAGI.

This clonotype appeared a few times. This chain connects TRBV14 to TRBJ1-2; 7 bases fit TRBD1. V trimming: 4 bases; J trimming: 4 bases; junction bases outside the gene matches: 9. The CDR3 spans 15 residues. Germline V CDR1 and CDR2: SGHDN, FVKESK. CDR3 amino acids: CASSPPGTAGYGYTF. DNA of the CDR3: TGTGCCAGCAGCCCCCCCGGGACAGCAGGCTATGGCTACACCTTC.

The table lists this clonotype with a few counts. The chain couples TRBV25-1 to TRBJ2-7; D perhaps matches TRBD2 (6 bases). V lost 5 bases, J lost 7 bases, and 18 bases lay in between. The CDR3 loop spans 14 amino acids. The germline V gene encodes CDR1 MGHDK and CDR2 SYGVNS. The CDR3: CASSKVSRGSEQYF. The CDR3 DNA reads TGTGCCAGCAGTAAGGTGAGCCGGGGGTCAGAGCAGTACTTC.

This clonotype turned up a few times. The CDR3 here is CASSLALAGGPTYEQYF. Written as DNA, the CDR3 is TGCGCCAGCAGCTTGGCCTTAGCGGGAGGGCCCACCTACGAGCAGTACTTC. The chain recombines TRBV5-1 with TRBJ2-7, with 11 nucleotides matching TRBD2. The CDR3 covers 17 residues. Germline CDR1 and CDR2: SGHRS and YFSETQ. The V gene end was trimmed by 0 bases and the J gene end by 2 bases; junction bases not matched to a gene: 7.

This clonotype was recorded at least ten times. The chain links TRBV12-3 or TRBV12-4 to TRBJ1-1; a weak D match, TRBD1 (6 bases). The CDR3 is 13 residues long. Trimming left V 6 bases short and J 5 bases short, with 13 bases between. The CDR3 region has the DNA TGTGCCAGCAGGTCACAGGGAGCGACTGAAGCTTTCTTT. This gives the protein CASRSQGATEAFF.

The sample holds many counts of this clonotype. This chain uses TRBV5-1 with TRBJ1-2, with D possibly TRBD1 on 5 matching bases. Per germline, CDR1 SGHRS and CDR2 YFSETQ. The CDR3 sequence is 14 residues long. The germline V and J ends were trimmed by 1 base and 3 bases, with 10 bases remaining between them. CDR3 in DNA: TGCGCCAGCAGCTTGCTGGGGGTAGACTATGGCTACACCTTC. Protein product: CASSLLGVDYGYTF.

Ten or more counts support this clonotype. The CDR3 region has the DNA TGCAGTGCCAGTCCAGGGCAAATCCAAGAGACCCAGTACTTC. It specifies CSASPGQIQETQYF. The chain links TRBV20-1 to TRBJ2-5; a weak D match, TRBD1 (5 bases). The CDR3 is made up of 14 amino acids. Germline V lookup: CDR1 DFQATT, CDR2 SNEGSKA (reference sequence). V dropped 6 bases and J dropped 1 base, with 15 bases sitting between them.

This clonotype was found a few times. The chain combines TRBV29-1 with TRBJ2-7; 8 bases line up with TRBD1. Germline lookup yields CDR1 SQVTM and CDR2 ANQGSEA. The CDR3 has 13 residues. V was clipped by 5 bases and J by 3 bases; unmatched bases: 6. The CDR3 sequence is CSVIEQGGYEQYF. CDR3 in DNA: TGCAGCGTTATAGAACAGGGGGGCTACGAGCAGTACTTC.

The sample holds a few counts of this clonotype. The genes are TRBV18 and TRBJ2-5; TRBD2 agrees at 8 bases. CDR1 is KGHSH and CDR2 is LQKENI in the germline V gene. V trimming: 4 bases; J trimming: 5 bases; junction bases outside the gene matches: 12. The CDR3 is made up of 16 amino acids. The DNA for the CDR3 is TGTGCCAGCTCACTCCTCCAAGCGGGAGAGCGGGAGACCCAGTACTTC. Its translation is CASSLLQAGERETQYF.

This clonotype was seen more than once but under ten times. The chain employs TRBV5-1 and TRBJ1-1; D gene unclear. Germline loops: CDR1 SGHRS, CDR2 YFSETQ. CDR3 length: 15 residues. Trimming took off 5 bases at V and 1 base at J, with 15 bases between the two ends. CDR3 in DNA: TGCGCCAGCAGGCTAGCGGGAACAAAGAACACTGAAGCTTTCTTT. Protein product: CASRLAGTKNTEAFF.

The chain carries TRBV21-1 and TRBJ1-5; the table's D call of TRBD1 was not tested on the DNA. TRBV21-1 is tagged as a pseudogene. The CDR3 consists of 16 residues. The CDR3 loop reads CASSSRGRGGDQPQHF. The CDR3 DNA reads as TGTGCCAGCAGCTCCAGGGGGCGCGGGGGGGATCAGCCCCAGCATTTT.

This clonotype was counted a few times. The V and J genes are TRBV7-2 and TRBJ2-5, with 11 bases identical to TRBD2. Germline values: CDR1 SGHTA, CDR2 FQGNSA. V trimming: 1 base; J trimming: 5 bases; junction bases outside the gene matches: 3. CDR3 length: 15 residues. The CDR3 reads CASSLGPSGRETQYF. The CDR3 region has the DNA TGTGCCAGCAGCTTAGGGCCTAGCGGGAGGGAGACCCAGTACTTC.